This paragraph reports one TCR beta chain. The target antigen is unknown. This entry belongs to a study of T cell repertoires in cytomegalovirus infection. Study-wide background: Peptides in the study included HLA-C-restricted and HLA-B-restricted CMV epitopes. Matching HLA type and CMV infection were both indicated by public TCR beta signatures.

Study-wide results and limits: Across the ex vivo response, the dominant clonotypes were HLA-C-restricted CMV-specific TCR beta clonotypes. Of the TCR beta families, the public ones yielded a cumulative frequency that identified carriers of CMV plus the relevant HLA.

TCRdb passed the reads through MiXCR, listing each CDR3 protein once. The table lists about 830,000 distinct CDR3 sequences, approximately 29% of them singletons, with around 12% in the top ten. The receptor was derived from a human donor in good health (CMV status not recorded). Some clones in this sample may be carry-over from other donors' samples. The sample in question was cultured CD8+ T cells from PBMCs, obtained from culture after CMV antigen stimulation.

CDR3 in DNA: TGTGCCAGCAGAATGGAGACAGGGGCCTACAATGAGCAGTTCTTC. Translating it yields CASRMETGAYNEQFF. The chain uses TRBV6-5 and TRBJ2-1; 8 positions agree with TRBD1. CDR3 length: 15 amino acids. The V gene's germline CDR1 is MNHEY and CDR2 SVGAGI. The trim removed 6 bases at V and 2 bases at J, leaving 6 bases unmatched.